This T cell receptor (beta chain) came from a study of T cell changes during pregnancy in multiple sclerosis. The V segment lost 4 bases and the J segment 2 bases; nucleotides outside the gene matches: 4. Germline CDR1 is LNHNV and CDR2 is YYDKDF (reference sequence). CDR3 length: 15 amino acids. Measured with immunoSEQ multiplex PCR; TCRdb has only the in-frame clones, and not every one. The sample consists of about 100,000 clones, around 92% of them appearing once. Specimen: peripheral blood, collected in the first trimester of pregnancy. The V gene is TRBV15, the J gene TRBJ2-5; the match to TRBD2 covers 10 bases. This sequence originates from a female donor with multiple sclerosis, enrolled in a pregnancy study. CDR3 DNA sequence: TGTGCCACCAGCAATAGCGGGAGGTATCAAGAGACCCAGTACTTC. Its translation is CATSNSGRYQETQYF.